This T cell receptor beta chain stems from a study of cytomegalovirus exposure and HLA in healthy donors. PCR amplification relied on 60 Vbeta primers (plus 13 Jbeta primers). Profiling relied on immunoSEQ multiplex PCR, and the TCRdb table lists in-frame clones only, not all of them. The table includes roughly 66,000 clones, 70% to 80% detected once. In this sample, this clone turned up a few times. Its antigen is unidentified. Notes on the study in general: Reports indicated that the classifier achieved high specificity and sensitivity in diagnosing cytomegalovirus status.

V was clipped by 4 bases and J by 8 bases, with 8 bases between them. CDR3 size: 11 residues. Germline values: CDR1 MNHEY, CDR2 SVGAGI. This clonotype was sampled from a man in his fifties in good health and CMV-seronegative. V is TRBV6-5 and J is TRBJ1-1; D perhaps matches TRBD1 (5 bases). Sequenced input: PBMCs. CDR3 residues: CASSWRQEAFF. The CDR3 DNA is TGTGCCAGCAGTTGGCGACAGGAAGCTTTCTTT.